These T cell receptor beta chains were read from a single sample in a study of blood T cell repertoires in COVID-19. Generated by immunoSEQ multiplex PCR, the TCRdb table keeps only in-frame clones and is missing some. The sample includes over 250,000 clones, about 85% of them seen just once. The sample taken for sequencing was peripheral blood. The receptors here all came from a man in his 60s who had recovered from COVID-19. CDR3s include the opening cysteine and the closing phenylalanine or tryptophan. A D gene is named only where the DNA matches it firmly. Rows give clone size only sometimes, using once, few, many, or a class for an expanded clone.

TRBV3-1/TRBV3-2	few	TRBJ2-5	TRBD2	14	CASSLGTSFETQYF	TGTGCCAGCAGCCTCGGGACTAGCTTTGAGACCCAGTACTTC
TRBV4-2	.	TRBJ2-7	.	15	CASSRARGNNYEQYF	TGTGCCAGCAGCCGAGCGCGGGGCAATAACTACGAGCAGTACTTC
TRBV5-5	.	TRBJ2-7	.	15	CASSLEQGQSYEQYF	TGTGCCAGCAGCTTGGAACAAGGACAGTCCTACGAGCAGTACTTC
TRBV4-1	once	TRBJ1-3	TRBD1	18	CASSQVRRQGLSGNTIYF	TGCGCCAGCAGCCAAGTCCGCCGACAGGGTTTGTCTGGAAACACCATATATTTT
TRBV24-1	once	TRBJ2-7	.	14	CATSRDSTRAEQYF	TGTGCCACCAGTAGGGACTCGACCAGGGCCGAGCAGTACTTC
TRBV19	.	TRBJ2-3	TRBD1	14	CASSKGQVADTQYF	TGTGCCAGTAGTAAAGGACAGGTAGCCGATACGCAGTATTTT
TRBV11-2	.	TRBJ2-5	TRBD1	17	CASSPQPGPDRGETQYF	TGTGCCAGCAGCCCCCAGCCCGGTCCCGACAGGGGGGAGACCCAGTACTTC
TRBV2	.	TRBJ2-3	TRBD2	16	CASSGLSGGTSDTQYF	TGTGCCAGCAGTGGGTTAAGCGGGGGGACATCAGATACGCAGTATTTT
TRBV19	.	TRBJ1-2	TRBD1	17	CASIRPSAGGLSYGYTF	TGTGCCAGTATTCGGCCTTCGGCAGGGGGCCTCAGCTATGGCTACACCTTC
TRBV6-5	.	TRBJ2-5	.	13	CASSSELVETQYF	TGTGCCAGCAGTTCCGAGCTAGTGGAGACCCAGTACTTC
TRBV6-5	.	TRBJ2-3	TRBD1	13	CASSSDRADTQYF	TGTGCCAGCAGTTCGGACAGGGCCGATACGCAGTATTTT
TRBV9	.	TRBJ2-5	TRBD2	16	CASSVVGSGSQETQYF	TGTGCCAGCAGCGTAGTTGGTAGCGGGAGCCAAGAGACCCAGTACTTC
TRBV29-1	.	TRBJ2-1	TRBD1	13	CSVSRGRLNEQFF	TGCAGCGTTTCAAGGGGGCGGCTAAATGAGCAGTTCTTC
TRBV4-2	.	TRBJ2-1	TRBD2	18	CASSQATSGGAPMHEQFF	TGTGCCAGCAGCCAAGCCACTAGCGGGGGGGCCCCAATGCATGAGCAGTTCTTC
TRBV19	.	TRBJ2-7	TRBD1	15	CASSRGQAGSYEQYF	TGTGCCAGTAGTAGAGGACAGGCAGGCTCCTACGAGCAGTACTTC
TRBV21-1	.	TRBJ1-5	.	19	CASSVRGGAGFISNQSQHF	TGTGCCAGCAGCGTACGAGGGGGCGCGGGGTTTATTAGCAATCAGTCCCAGCATTTT
TRBV27	.	TRBJ1-1	TRBD1	15	CASSLGQALNTEAFF	TGTGCCAGCAGTTTAGGACAGGCTTTGAACACTGAAGCTTTCTTT
TRBV5-4	.	TRBJ2-1	.	15	CASSSQGKAYNEQFF	TGTGCCAGCAGCTCTCAGGGAAAGGCTTACAATGAGCAGTTCTTC
TRBV19	.	TRBJ2-7	.	15	CASSILSTGPYEQYF	TGTGCCAGTAGTATTCTCTCGACAGGACCCTACGAGCAGTACTTC
TRBV27	.	TRBJ1-5	TRBD1	16	CASSPRTGGGGQPQHF	TGTGCCAGCAGTCCCAGGACAGGGGGTGGCGGGCAGCCCCAGCATTTT
TRBV25-1	.	TRBJ1-1	.	13	CASSAQYYTEAFF	TGTGCCAGCAGCGCACAGTACTACACTGAAGCTTTCTTT
TRBV19	few	TRBJ2-3	TRBD2	15	CASSSQAGGTDTQYF	TGTGCCAGTAGCTCGCAAGCGGGGGGTACAGATACGCAGTATTTT
TRBV7-6	.	TRBJ2-5	TRBD2	18	CASSLAVASGGYQETQYF	TGTGCCAGCAGCTTAGCGGTAGCTAGCGGGGGGTACCAAGAGACCCAGTACTTC
TRBV5-4	.	TRBJ2-1	TRBD1	16	CASSSLGRGQRNEQFF	TGTGCCAGCAGCTCCTTAGGTAGGGGACAGCGCAATGAGCAGTTCTTC
TRBV5-6	.	TRBJ2-5	TRBD2	15	CASSLLAGDQETQYF	TGTGCCAGCAGCTTACTAGCGGGAGACCAAGAGACCCAGTACTTC
TRBV5-4	.	TRBJ2-7	TRBD1	15	CASRPRTGEIYEQYF	TGTGCCAGCAGGCCACGGACAGGGGAGATCTACGAGCAGTACTTC